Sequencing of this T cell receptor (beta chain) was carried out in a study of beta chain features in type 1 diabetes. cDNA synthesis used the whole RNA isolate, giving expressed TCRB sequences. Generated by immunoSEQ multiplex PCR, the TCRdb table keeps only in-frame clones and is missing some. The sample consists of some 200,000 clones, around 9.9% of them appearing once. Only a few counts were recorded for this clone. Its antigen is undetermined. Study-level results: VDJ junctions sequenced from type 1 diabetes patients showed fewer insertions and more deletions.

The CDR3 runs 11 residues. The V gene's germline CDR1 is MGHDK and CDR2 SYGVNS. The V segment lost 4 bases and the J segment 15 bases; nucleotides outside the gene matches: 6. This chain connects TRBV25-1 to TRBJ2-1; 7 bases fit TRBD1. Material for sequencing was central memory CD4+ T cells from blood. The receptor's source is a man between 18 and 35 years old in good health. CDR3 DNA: TGTGCCAGCAGTGCAGGGGGAGCCTTGTTCTTC. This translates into CASSAGGALFF.